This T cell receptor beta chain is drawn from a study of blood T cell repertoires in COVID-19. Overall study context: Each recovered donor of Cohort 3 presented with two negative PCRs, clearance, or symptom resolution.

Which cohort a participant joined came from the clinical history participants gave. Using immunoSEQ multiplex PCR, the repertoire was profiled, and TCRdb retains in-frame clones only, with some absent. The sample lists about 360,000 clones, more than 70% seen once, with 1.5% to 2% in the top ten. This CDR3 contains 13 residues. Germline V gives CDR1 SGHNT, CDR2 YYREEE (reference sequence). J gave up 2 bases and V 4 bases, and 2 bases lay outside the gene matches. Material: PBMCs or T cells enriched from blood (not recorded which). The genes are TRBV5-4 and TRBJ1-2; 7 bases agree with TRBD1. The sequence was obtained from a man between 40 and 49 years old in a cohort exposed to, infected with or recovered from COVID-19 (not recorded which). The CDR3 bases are TGTGCCAGCAGCACGGACAGGAACTATGGCTACACCTTC. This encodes CASSTDRNYGYTF.